The present T cell receptor (beta chain) was sequenced within a study of blood T cells in healthy people across ages. General observations from the study: Per million T cells, TCR beta diversity dropped roughly linearly as age increased.

Russia was home to the donors, healthy Caucasian individuals aged roughly 6 to 90. J lost 6 bases, V lost 6 bases, and 2 bases had no gene match. The CDR3 covers 13 residues. Germline-derived CDR1 and CDR2 are SNHLY and FYNNEI. This clonotype has more than one count but fewer than ten. Its specificity is not known. Using a J-beta primer mix together with a sample-barcoded 5' primer, a second PCR was run for 7 to 11 cycles. Every cDNA molecule bore a tag from a template-switch adaptor containing 12 random nucleotides. TCRdb re-derived calls from the 5' RACE reads in MiXCR, one entry per CDR3 protein. Of 1.5 million to 1.8 million distinct CDR3 sequences detected, approximately 39% appear once; the ten largest clones hold about 4.1%.

The rearrangement links TRBV2 to TRBJ2-3, with 11 bases aligning to TRBD2. The sample consisted of blood. The source is a woman between 18 and 29 years old in good health. The CDR3 is CASRVAGGDTQYF. The DNA of the CDR3 is TGTGCCAGCAGGGTAGCGGGAGGGGATACGCAGTATTTT. The whole variable domain, remainder taken from reference TRBV2 and TRBJ2-3, is EPEVTQTPSHQVTQMGQEVILRCVPISNHLYFYWYRQILGQKVEFLVSFYNNEISEKSEIFDDQFSVERPDGSNFTLKIRSTKLEDSAMYFCASRVAGGDTQYFGPGTRLTVL.